This T cell receptor (beta chain) is from a study of persistence of HIV-infected CD4 T cells. Study-level information: Isolated cells were CMV- and HIV-1 Gag-responding CD4+ T cells. Whole-study findings and limits: Degenerate expanded CDR3beta sequences were enriched among CMV- and Gag-responding cells. TCR oligoclonality correlated with proviral oligoclonality in the same sorted populations.

An overlapping HIV-1 Gag peptide pool stimulated these cells at roughly 0.97 ug/peptide/mL. CD40L-negative CD69-negative CD45RO-high memory CD4+ T cells were sorted as populations depleted of antigen-responding cells. These HIV-1-infected adults initiated suppressive ART in chronic infection. V lost 0 bases, J lost 3 bases, and 6 bases lay in between. Germline V gene sequence: CDR1 LGHNA, CDR2 YSLEER. CDR3 length: 14 residues. Sequencing used immunoSEQ version 4 in survey mode. Libraries were prepared by immunoSEQ multiplex PCR; TCRdb keeps only in-frame clonotypes and omits some of them. Altogether about 40,000 clones are present, around 82% being singletons, with the ten largest covering more than 13%. As for this clone: Its antigen is not known.

This TCR derives from an adult man with HIV who was CMV-seropositive. The material sequenced was CD4+ T cells sorted from PBMCs after roughly 18-hour stimulation, taken from a patient who received antiretroviral therapy. This chain joins TRBV4-3 and TRBJ1-5; D uncertain. CDR3 in DNA: TGCGCCAGCAGCCAAGATAGGCTCAATCAGCCCCAGCATTTT. Its protein is CASSQDRLNQPQHF.